The rows below give T cell receptor beta chains drawn from one sample of a study of blood T cell repertoires in COVID-19. Method: immunoSEQ multiplex PCR; TCRdb's copy keeps in-frame clones and lacks some. The table lists around 390,000 clones, about 83% of them singletons. The sequencing sample was made of PBMCs or T cells enriched from blood (not recorded which). Receptors originate from a woman aged 45-60 years who had recovered from COVID-19. Both conserved end residues are part of each CDR3. D genes are given only for firm matches. Clone size is not always given. Where it is, it says once, few, many or a class for expanded clones.

d_call	clone_size	v_call	j_call	cdr3_nt	cdr3_aa
-	-	TRBV28	TRBJ1-6	TGTGCCAGCAGTTTCTCCGGTCGAGAGAGAAATTCACCCCTCCACTTT	CASSFSGRERNSPLHF
-	-	TRBV27	TRBJ1-2	TGTGCCAGCAGCCCCACAGGCGCTAACTATGGCTACACCTTC	CASSPTGANYGYTF
TRBD1	-	TRBV3-1/TRBV3-2	TRBJ1-2	TGTGCCAGCAGCCAAGCCAGGGGGCAAAATGGCTACACCTTC	CASSQARGQNGYTF
TRBD2	-	TRBV7-7	TRBJ2-7	TGTGCTAGCAGCTTAGGTCCAGCGGGGGCGAGGGGTCACGAGCAGTACTTC	CASSLGPAGARGHEQYF
TRBD2	-	TRBV2	TRBJ2-3	TGTGCCAGCAGTTCCGGGACTAGCGGGTCCACAGATACGCAGTATTTT	CASSSGTSGSTDTQYF
-	-	TRBV5-1	TRBJ1-2	TGCGCCAGCAGGATATCGACAGTCGATGGCTACACCTTC	CASRISTVDGYTF
-	-	TRBV7-9	TRBJ1-1	TGTGCCAGCAGCTTCCAGGACAGCTTGAACACTGAAGCTTTCTTT	CASSFQDSLNTEAFF
-	-	TRBV12-3/TRBV12-4	TRBJ1-5	TGTGCCAGCAGTTATGCAGGGAATCAGCCCCAGCATTTT	CASSYAGNQPQHF
TRBD2	-	TRBV30	TRBJ2-1	TGTGCCTGGAGGGTAGCGGGGGGGCCGGGTGAGCAGTTCTTC	CAWRVAGGPGEQFF
TRBD1	once	TRBV6-2/TRBV6-3	TRBJ1-2	TGTGCCAGCAGTCACAGGGGCCTAAAGAGCAACTATGGCTACACCTTC	CASSHRGLKSNYGYTF